This T cell receptor beta chain was obtained from a study of T cell responses to AZD1222 COVID-19 vaccine. Study-level findings and limits: The CD4 TCRs associated with vaccination extended across spike and predominated at 160-218 and 743-854. Baseline serostatus was positive in only six AZD1222 recipients. Females made up more of the donors, who were largely white British, and clonal diversity may have come out too low.

The CDR3 spans 18 residues. Trimming removed 4 bases from V and 2 bases from J; junction bases left unmatched: 5. Per germline, CDR1 LGHDT and CDR2 YNNKEL (reference sequence). The protocol was immunoSEQ multiplex PCR, while the TCRdb copy is restricted to in-frame clones and leaves out a portion. The sample includes over 150,000 clones, more than 80% of them seen just once. Points on this clone: Its antigen is undetermined.

V usage is TRBV3-1 (or the pseudogene TRBV3-2) and J usage is TRBJ2-6; 13 nucleotides align to TRBD2. The TCR comes from an adult in good health. This material consisted of peripheral blood, taken on day 0 of AZD1222 vaccination. The chain's CDR3 is CASSPTSGGVAGANVLTF. CDR3 in DNA: TGTGCCAGCAGCCCCACTAGCGGGGGGGTGGCTGGGGCCAACGTCCTGACTTTC.